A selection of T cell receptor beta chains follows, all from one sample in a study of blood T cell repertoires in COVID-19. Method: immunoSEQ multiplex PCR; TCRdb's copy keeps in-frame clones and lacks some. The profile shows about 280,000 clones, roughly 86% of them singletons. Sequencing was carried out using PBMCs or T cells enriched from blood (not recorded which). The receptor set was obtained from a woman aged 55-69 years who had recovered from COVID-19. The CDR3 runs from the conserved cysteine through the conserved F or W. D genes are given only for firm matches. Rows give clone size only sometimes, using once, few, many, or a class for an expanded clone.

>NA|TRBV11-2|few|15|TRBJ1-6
TGTGCCAGCAGCTTATGGCCCTCCTATAATTCACCCCTCCACTTT
CASSLWPSYNSPLHF
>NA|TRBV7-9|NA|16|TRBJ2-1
TGTGCCAGCAGCAACCCCCGGGCCCAAAGGGGCAATGAGCAGTTCTTC
CASSNPRAQRGNEQFF
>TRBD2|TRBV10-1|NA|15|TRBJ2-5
TGCGCCAGCAGCCGCGGGGGGAAGGGGGAAGAGACCCAGTACTTC
CASSRGGKGEETQYF
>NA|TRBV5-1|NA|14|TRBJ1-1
TGCGCCAGCAGCTCCACACATTCGAACACTGAAGCTTTCTTT
CASSSTHSNTEAFF
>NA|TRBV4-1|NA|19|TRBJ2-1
TGCGCCAGCAGCCCTCAGACACTTAGCGGTAAAAGCTCCTACAATGAGCAGTTCTTC
CASSPQTLSGKSSYNEQFF
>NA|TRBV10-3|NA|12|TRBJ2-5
TGTGCCATCAAGTCCTCGGAGGAGACCCAGTACTTC
CAIKSSEETQYF
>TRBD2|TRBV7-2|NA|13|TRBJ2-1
TGTGCCAGCACCTGGCGGGGGGACAATGAGCAGTTCTTC
CASTWRGDNEQFF
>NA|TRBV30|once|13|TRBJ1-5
TGTGCCTGGAGTATGGACAGTAATCAGCCCCAGCATTTT
CAWSMDSNQPQHF
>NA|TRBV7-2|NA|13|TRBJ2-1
TGTGCCAGCAGCTTCTTGTCCTACAATGAGCAGTTCTTC
CASSFLSYNEQFF
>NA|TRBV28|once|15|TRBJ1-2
TGTGCCAGCAGTTCCCTGGTATCGGGGAAATATGGCTACACCTTC
CASSSLVSGKYGYTF
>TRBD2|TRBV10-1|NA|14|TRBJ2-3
TGCGCCAGCAGTGACGCGGGGGGAGGGGATACGCAGTATTTT
CASSDAGGGDTQYF
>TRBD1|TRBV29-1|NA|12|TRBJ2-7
TGCAGCGTGGACAGGGGGCGCGGCGAGCAGTACTTC
CSVDRGRGEQYF
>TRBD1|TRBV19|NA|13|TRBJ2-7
TGTGCCAGTAGTAGGGACAGGGACTACGAGCAGTACTTC
CASSRDRDYEQYF
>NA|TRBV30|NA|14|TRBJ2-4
TGTGCCTGGAATTTGGGGGCGCATGGGAACATTCAGTACTTC
CAWNLGAHGNIQYF